What follows are 10 T cell receptor beta chains derived from one specimen sequenced in a study of STAT5B mutations in CD4+ large granular lymphocyte leukemia. This table comes from immunoSEQ multiplex PCR, and its TCRdb copy is limited to in-frame clones, with some not included. Altogether 15,000 to 20,000 clones are present, roughly 80% being singletons, with the ten largest covering roughly 13%. Sample: CD4+ T cells from blood buffy coats. The receptors here all came from a human donor in good health.

The chain couples TRBV25-1 to TRBJ1-1, with D maybe TRBD1 (5 bases). The V end was cut by 8 bases, the J end by 5 bases, with 15 bases between. The CDR3 totals 13 residues. Germline values: CDR1 MGHDK, CDR2 SYGVNS. Here the CDR3 reads CASERDVATEAFF. The CDR3 bases are TGTGCCAGCGAACGGGACGTGGCAACTGAAGCTTTCTTT.

The J gene is TRBJ2-1, the V gene TRBV11-2; D gene unclear. Per germline, CDR1 SGHAT and CDR2 FQNNGV. The CDR3 runs to 12 residues. V was clipped by 0 bases and J by 10 bases, with 7 bases between them. CDR3 DNA sequence: TGTGCCAGCAGCTTAGAGCAGAGAGAGCAGTTCTTC. It codes for CASSLEQREQFF.

The chain uses TRBV30 and TRBJ1-2; TRBD1 matches at 7 bases. Germline V gene data show CDR1 as GTSNPN and CDR2 as SVGIG (reference sequence). The CDR3 is 13 residues long. V shed 1 base, J shed 8 bases, and the junction held 7 bases outside the gene matches. CDR3 sequence reads: CAWSGQGPGGYTF. The CDR3 bases are TGTGCCTGGAGTGGACAGGGACCAGGGGGCTACACCTTC.

The chain combines TRBV30 with TRBJ2-1, with 8 bases matching TRBD2. After removal of 5 bases from V and 6 bases from J, the junction contained 3 bases not matched to a gene. Germline assignment: CDR1 GTSNPN and CDR2 SVGIG (reference sequence). The CDR3 totals 12 residues. CDR3 sequence (DNA): TGTGCCTGGGGGGGGACTAGCAATGAGCAGTTCTTC. It is translated as CAWGGTSNEQFF. The variable domain in full, with the rest retrieved from reference TRBV30 and TRBJ2-1, is SQTIHQWPATLVQPVGSPLSLECTVEGTSNPNLYWYRQAAGRGLQLLFYSVGIGQISSEVPQNLSASRPQDRQFILSSKKLLLSDSGFYLCAWGGTSNEQFFGPGTRLTVL.

This clone has just one count. The chain couples TRBV30 to TRBJ2-2, with D uncertain. Germline V lookup: CDR1 GTSNPN, CDR2 SVGIG (reference sequence). This CDR3 spans 11 amino acids. Trimming took off 3 bases at V and 9 bases at J, with 8 bases between the two ends. The CDR3 protein is CAWSPTRELFF. In nucleotides, the CDR3 is TGTGCCTGGAGCCCTACGAGGGAGCTGTTTTTT.

The J gene is TRBJ1-2, the V gene TRBV6-5; D is possibly TRBD1 (5 bases). CDR3 length: 14 amino acids. Deletions cut 5 bases from V and 0 bases from J, with 10 bases between. Germline V gene data show CDR1 as MNHEY and CDR2 as SVGAGI. Here the CDR3 reads CASSRGRSNYGYTF. The CDR3 nucleotides read TGTGCCAGCAGTAGGGGCCGCTCTAACTATGGCTACACCTTC.

V usage is TRBV6-1 and J usage is TRBJ1-3; D is ambiguous. Per germline, CDR1 MNHNS and CDR2 SASEGT. The CDR3 is 12 residues long. The V end lost 6 bases, the J end lost 8 bases, and 11 bases lay between the germline ends. CDR3 DNA sequence: TGTGCCAGCAGAGGCGCTTTAGACACCATATATTTT. The encoded protein is CASRGALDTIYF.

This clone was counted a single time. This chain joins TRBV9 and TRBJ2-7; either TRBD1 or TRBD2 may fit D (6 bases each). The germline V and J ends were trimmed by 5 bases and 4 bases, with 16 bases remaining between them. Germline V CDR1 and CDR2: SGDLS, YYNGEE. CDR3 length: 14 amino acids. CDR3 bases: TGTGCCAGCAGTGCAACCACGGGGGCATACGAGCAGTACTTC. Protein: CASSATTGAYEQYF.

V usage is TRBV6-1 and J usage is TRBJ2-1; the match to TRBD1 covers 9 bases. Trimming cost V 6 bases and J 7 bases; bases outside gene matches: 10. The length of the CDR3 is 15 residues. Germline V CDR1 and CDR2: MNHNS, SASEGT. CDR3 in DNA: TGTGCCAGCAGCCCCACCGGGACAGGGAATAATGAGCAGTTCTTC. The encoded protein is CASSPTGTGNNEQFF.

The gene calls are TRBV11-1 and TRBJ2-7; 12 bases are a match to TRBD2. The V segment lost 5 bases and the J segment 7 bases; nucleotides outside the gene matches: 12. Germline loops: CDR1 SGHAT, CDR2 FQDESV (reference sequence). CDR3 length: 16 amino acids. The CDR3 bases are TGTGCCAGCAGCCTTTCTAGCGGGAGGGCCGAGGGGGAGCAGTACTTC. The encoded protein is CASSLSSGRAEGEQYF.